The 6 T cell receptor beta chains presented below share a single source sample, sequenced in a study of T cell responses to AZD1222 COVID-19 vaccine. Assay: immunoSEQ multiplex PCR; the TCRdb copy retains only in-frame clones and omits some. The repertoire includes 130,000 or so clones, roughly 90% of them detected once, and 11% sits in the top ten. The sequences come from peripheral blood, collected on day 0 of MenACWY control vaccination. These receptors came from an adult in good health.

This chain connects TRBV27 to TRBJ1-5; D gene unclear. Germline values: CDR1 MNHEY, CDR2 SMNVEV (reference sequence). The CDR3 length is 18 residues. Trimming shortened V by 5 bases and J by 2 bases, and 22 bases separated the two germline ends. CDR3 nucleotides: TGTGCCAGCAGTCCCTCGTTGTTCCAAGGGTTGGGCAATCAGCCCCAGCATTTT. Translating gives CASSPSLFQGLGNQPQHF.

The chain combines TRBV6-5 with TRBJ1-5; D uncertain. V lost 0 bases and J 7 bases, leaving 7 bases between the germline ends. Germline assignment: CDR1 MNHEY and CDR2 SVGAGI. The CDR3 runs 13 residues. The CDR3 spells CASSYSFGQPQHF. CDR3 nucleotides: TGTGCCAGCAGTTACTCATTTGGGCAGCCCCAGCATTTT.

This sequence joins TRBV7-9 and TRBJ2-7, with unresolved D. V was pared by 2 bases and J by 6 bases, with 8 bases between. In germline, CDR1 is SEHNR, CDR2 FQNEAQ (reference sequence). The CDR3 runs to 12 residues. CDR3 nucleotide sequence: TGTGCCAGCAGCTTACCAGCACGCGAGCAGTACTTC. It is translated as CASSLPAREQYF.

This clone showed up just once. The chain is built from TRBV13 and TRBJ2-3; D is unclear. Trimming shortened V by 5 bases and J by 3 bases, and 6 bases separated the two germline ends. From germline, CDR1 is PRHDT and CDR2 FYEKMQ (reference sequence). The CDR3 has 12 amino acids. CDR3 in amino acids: CASSIRTDTQYF. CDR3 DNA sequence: TGTGCCAGCAGCATAAGGACAGATACGCAGTATTTT.

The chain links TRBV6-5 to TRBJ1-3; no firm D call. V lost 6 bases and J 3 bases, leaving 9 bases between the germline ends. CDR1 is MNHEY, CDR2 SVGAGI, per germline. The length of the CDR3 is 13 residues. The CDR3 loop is CASRPSGGNTIYF. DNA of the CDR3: TGTGCCAGCAGGCCGAGCGGTGGAAACACCATATATTTT.

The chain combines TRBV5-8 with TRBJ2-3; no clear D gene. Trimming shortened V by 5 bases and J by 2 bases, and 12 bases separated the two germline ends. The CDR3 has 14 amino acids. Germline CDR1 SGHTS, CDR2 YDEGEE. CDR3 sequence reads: CASRRRYHTDTQYF. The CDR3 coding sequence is TGTGCCAGCAGACGGAGATACCACACAGATACGCAGTATTTT.